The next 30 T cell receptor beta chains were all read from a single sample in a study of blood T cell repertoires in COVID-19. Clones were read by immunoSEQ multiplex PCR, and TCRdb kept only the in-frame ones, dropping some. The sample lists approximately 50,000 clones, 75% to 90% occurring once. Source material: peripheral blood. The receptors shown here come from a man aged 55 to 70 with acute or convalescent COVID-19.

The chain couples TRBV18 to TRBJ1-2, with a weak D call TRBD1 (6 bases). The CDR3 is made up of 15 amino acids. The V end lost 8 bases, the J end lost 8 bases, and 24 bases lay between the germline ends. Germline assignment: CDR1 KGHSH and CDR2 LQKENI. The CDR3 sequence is CASGPYRVYQEGYTF. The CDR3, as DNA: TGTGCCAGCGGGCCCTACAGGGTGTATCAGGAGGGCTACACCTTC. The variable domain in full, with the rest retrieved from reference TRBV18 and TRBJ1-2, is NAGVMQNPRHLVRRRGQEARLRCSPMKGHSHVYWYRQLPEEGLKFMVYLQKENIIDESGMPKERFSAEFPKEGPSILRIQQVVRGDSAAYFCASGPYRVYQEGYTFGSGTRLTVV.

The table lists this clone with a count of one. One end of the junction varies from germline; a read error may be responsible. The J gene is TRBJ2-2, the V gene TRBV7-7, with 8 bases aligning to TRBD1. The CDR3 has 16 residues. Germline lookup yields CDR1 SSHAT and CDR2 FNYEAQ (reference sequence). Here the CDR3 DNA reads TGTGCTAGCAGCTTAGGTGTGGACAGGGTCACCGGGGAGCTGTTTTTT. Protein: CASSLGVDRVTGELFF.

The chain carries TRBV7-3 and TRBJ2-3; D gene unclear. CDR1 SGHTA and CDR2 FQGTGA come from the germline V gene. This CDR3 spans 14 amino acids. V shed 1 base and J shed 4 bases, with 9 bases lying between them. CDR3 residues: CASSLSGRADTQYF. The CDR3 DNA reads TGTGCCAGCAGCTTAAGCGGCCGAGCAGATACGCAGTATTTT.

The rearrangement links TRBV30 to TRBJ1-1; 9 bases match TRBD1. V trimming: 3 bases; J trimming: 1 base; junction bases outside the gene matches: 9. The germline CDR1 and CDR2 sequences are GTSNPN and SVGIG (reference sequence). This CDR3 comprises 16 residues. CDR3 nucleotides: TGTGCCTGGAGCAGGGGGGACAGGGCTTGGAACACTGAAGCTTTCTTT. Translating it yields CAWSRGDRAWNTEAFF.

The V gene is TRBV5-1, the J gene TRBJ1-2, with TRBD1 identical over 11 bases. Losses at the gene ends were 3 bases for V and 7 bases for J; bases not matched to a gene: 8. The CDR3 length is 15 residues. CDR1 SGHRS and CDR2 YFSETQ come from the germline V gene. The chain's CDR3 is CASSYQGQGAGGYTF. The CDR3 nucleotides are TGCGCCAGCAGCTACCAAGGACAGGGGGCTGGTGGCTACACCTTC.

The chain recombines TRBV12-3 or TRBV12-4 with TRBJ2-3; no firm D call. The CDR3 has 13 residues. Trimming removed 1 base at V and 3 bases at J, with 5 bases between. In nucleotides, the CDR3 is TGTGCCAGCAGTTTAGAGAGGACAGATACGCAGTATTTT. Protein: CASSLERTDTQYF.

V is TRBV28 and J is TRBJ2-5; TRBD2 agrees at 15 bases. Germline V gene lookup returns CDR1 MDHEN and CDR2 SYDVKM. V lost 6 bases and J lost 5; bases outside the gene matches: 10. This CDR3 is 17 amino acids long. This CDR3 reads CASSKNGLAGGGETQYF. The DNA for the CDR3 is TGTGCCAGCAGCAAGAACGGACTAGCGGGAGGGGGGGAGACCCAGTACTTC.

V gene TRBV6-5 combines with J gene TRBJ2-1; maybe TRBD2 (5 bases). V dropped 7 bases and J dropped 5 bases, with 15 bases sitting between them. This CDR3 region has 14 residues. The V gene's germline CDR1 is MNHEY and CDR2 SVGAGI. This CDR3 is CASTTIAKNNEQFF. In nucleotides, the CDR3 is TGTGCCAGCACTACAATAGCGAAGAACAATGAGCAGTTCTTC.

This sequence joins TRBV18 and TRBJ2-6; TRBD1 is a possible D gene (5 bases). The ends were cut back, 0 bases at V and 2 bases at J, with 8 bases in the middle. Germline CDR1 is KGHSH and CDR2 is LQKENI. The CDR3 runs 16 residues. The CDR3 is CASSPPARAGANVLTF. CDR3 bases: TGTGCCAGCTCACCACCAGCCAGGGCTGGGGCCAACGTCCTGACTTTC.

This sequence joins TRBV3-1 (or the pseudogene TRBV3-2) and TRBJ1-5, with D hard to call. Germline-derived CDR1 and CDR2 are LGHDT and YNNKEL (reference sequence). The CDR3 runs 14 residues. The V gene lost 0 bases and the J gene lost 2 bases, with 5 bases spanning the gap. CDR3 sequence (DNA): TGTGCCAGCAGCCAAGACGGGGGCAATCAGCCCCAGCATTTT. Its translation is CASSQDGGNQPQHF.

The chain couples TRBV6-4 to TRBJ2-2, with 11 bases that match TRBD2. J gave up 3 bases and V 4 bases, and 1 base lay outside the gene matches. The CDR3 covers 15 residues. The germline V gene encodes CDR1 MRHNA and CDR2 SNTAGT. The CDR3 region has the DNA TGTGCCAGCAGTGCGGGACTAGCGGACACCGGGGAGCTGTTTTTT. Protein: CASSAGLADTGELFF.

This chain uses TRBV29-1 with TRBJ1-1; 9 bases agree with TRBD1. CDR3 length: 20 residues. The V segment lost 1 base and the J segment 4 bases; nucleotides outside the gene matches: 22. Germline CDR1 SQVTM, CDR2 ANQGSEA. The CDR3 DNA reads TGCAGCGTTGAAGTTCTACGAGTTGATGGGACAGGGTTGGTTGTCACTGAAGCTTTCTTT. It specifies CSVEVLRVDGTGLVVTEAFF.

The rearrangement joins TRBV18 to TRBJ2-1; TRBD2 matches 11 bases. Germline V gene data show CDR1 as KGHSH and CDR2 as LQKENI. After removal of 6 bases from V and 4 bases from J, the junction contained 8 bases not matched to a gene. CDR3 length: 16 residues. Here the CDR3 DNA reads TGTGCCAGCTCCCCTAGACTAGCGGGGTCATACAATGAGCAGTTCTTC. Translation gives CASSPRLAGSYNEQFF. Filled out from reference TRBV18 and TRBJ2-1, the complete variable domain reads NAGVMQNPRHLVRRRGQEARLRCSPMKGHSHVYWYRQLPEEGLKFMVYLQKENIIDESGMPKERFSAEFPKEGPSILRIQQVVRGDSAAYFCASSPRLAGSYNEQFFGPGTRLTVL.

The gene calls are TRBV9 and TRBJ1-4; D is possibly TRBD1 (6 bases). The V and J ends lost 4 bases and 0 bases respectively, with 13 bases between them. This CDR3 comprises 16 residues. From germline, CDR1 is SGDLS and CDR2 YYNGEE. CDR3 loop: CASSLGQTATNEKLFF. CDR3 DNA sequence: TGTGCCAGCAGCCTCGGACAGACTGCAACTAATGAAAAACTGTTTTTT. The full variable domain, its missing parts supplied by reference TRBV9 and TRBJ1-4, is DSGVTQTPKHLITATGQRVTLRCSPRSGDLSVYWYQQSLDQGLQFLIQYYNGEERAKGNILERFSAQQFPDLHSELNLSSLELGDSALYFCASSLGQTATNEKLFFGSGTQLSVL.

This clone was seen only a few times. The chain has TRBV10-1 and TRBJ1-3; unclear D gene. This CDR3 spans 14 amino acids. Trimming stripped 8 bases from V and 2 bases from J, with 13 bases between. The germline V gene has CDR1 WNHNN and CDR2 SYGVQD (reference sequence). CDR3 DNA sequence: TGCGCCAGCGGCGCTGGAGGCACTGGAAACACCATATATTTT. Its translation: CASGAGGTGNTIYF.

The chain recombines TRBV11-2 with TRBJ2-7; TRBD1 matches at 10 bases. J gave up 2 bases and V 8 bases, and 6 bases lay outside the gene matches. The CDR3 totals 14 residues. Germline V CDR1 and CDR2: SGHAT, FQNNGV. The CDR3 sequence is CASALDRGPYEQYF. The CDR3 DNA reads TGTGCCAGCGCCCTCGACAGGGGGCCCTACGAGCAGTACTTC. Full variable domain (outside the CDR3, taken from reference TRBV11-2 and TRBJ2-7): EAGVAQSPRYKIIEKRQSVAFWCNPISGHATLYWYQQILGQGPKLLIQFQNNGVVDDSQLPKDRFSAERLKGVDSTLKIQPAKLEDSAVYLCASALDRGPYEQYFGPGTRLTVT.

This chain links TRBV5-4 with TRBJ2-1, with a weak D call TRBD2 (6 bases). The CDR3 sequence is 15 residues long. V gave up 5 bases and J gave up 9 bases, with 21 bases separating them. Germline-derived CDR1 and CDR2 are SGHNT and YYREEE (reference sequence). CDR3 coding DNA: TGTGCCAGCAGTCACCGGGACTTTCCCGTCGGTGAGCAGTTCTTC. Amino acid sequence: CASSHRDFPVGEQFF.

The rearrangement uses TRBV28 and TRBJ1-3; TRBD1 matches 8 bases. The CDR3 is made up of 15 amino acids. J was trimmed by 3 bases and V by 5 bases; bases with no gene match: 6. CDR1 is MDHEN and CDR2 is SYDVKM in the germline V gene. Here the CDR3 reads CASSPGTGHGNTIYF. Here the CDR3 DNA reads TGTGCCAGCAGTCCGGGGACAGGCCATGGAAACACCATATATTTT.

CDR3 nucleotide sequence: TGTGCCTGCTGGGGGGGCACTGAAGCTTTCTTT. This gives the protein CACWGGTEAFF. The rearrangement uses TRBV30 and TRBJ1-1; D perhaps matches TRBD1 (5 bases). The CDR3 extends over 11 amino acids. Trimming removed 6 bases at V and 4 bases at J, with 9 bases between. Germline CDR1 is GTSNPN and CDR2 is SVGIG (reference sequence).

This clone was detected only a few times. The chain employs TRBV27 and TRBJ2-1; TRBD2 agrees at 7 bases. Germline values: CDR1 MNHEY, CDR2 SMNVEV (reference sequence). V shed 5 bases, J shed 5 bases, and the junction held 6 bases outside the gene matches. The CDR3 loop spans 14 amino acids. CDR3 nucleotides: TGTGCCAGCAGTCCCCGGACTAGAGACAATGAGCAGTTCTTC. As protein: CASSPRTRDNEQFF.

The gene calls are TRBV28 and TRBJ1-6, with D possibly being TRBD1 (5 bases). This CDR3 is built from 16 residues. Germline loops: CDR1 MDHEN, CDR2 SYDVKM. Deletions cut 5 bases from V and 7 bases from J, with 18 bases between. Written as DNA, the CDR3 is TGTGCCAGCAGTCCGTACCCAAAAGACAGCAATTCACCCCTCCACTTT. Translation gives CASSPYPKDSNSPLHF.

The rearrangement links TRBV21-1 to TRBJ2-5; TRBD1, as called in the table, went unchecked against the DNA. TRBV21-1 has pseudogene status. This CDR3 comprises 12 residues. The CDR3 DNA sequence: TGTGCCCCCAGGGTACGCCAAGATACCCAGTACTTC. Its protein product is CAPRVRQDTQYF.

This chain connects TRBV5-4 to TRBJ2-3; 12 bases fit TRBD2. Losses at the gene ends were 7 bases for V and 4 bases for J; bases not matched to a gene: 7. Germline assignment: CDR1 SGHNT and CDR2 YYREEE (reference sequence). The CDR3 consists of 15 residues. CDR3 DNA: TGTGCCAGCGGTACTAGCGGGAGGAGGGCAGATACGCAGTATTTT. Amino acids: CASGTSGRRADTQYF.

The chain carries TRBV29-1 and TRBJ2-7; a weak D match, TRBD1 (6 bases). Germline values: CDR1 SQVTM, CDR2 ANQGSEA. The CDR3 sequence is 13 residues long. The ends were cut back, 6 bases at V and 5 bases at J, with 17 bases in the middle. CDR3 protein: CSVTGTTENEQYF. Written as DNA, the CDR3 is TGCAGCGTGACCGGGACAACGGAGAACGAGCAGTACTTC.

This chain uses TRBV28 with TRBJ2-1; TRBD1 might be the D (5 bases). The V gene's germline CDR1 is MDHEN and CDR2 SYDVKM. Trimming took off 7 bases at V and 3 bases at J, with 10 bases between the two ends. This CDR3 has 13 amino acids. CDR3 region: CASTQGFYNEQFF. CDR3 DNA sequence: TGTGCCAGCACCCAGGGTTTCTACAATGAGCAGTTCTTC.

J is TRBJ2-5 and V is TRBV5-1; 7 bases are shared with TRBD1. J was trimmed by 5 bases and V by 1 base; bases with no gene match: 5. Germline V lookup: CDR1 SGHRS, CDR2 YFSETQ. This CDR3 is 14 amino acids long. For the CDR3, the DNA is TGCGCCAGCAGCTTGAGAGGGGGCTGGGAGACCCAGTACTTC. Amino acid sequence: CASSLRGGWETQYF.

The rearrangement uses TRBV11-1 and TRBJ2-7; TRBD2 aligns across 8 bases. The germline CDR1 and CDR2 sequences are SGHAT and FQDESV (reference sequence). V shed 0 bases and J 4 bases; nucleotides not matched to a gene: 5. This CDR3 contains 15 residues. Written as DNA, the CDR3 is TGTGCCAGCAGCTTAGCACTAGCGGAGACGTACGAGCAGTACTTC. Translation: CASSLALAETYEQYF.

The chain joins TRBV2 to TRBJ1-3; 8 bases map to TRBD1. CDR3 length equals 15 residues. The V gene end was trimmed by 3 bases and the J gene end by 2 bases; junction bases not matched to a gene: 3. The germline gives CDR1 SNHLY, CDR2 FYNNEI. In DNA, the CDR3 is TGTGCCAGCAGTGAGGGCAGGGGGCCTGGAAACACCATATATTTT. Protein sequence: CASSEGRGPGNTIYF.

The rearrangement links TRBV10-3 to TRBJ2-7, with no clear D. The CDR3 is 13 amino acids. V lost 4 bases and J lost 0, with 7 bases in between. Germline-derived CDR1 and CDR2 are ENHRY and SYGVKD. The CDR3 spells CAISAPSSYEQYF. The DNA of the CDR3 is TGTGCCATCAGTGCCCCGAGCTCCTACGAGCAGTACTTC.

This CDR3 is CASSVAPTSGQETQYF. Here the CDR3 DNA reads TGTGCCAGCAGCGTAGCTCCCACGAGCGGCCAAGAGACCCAGTACTTC. This chain joins TRBV9 and TRBJ2-5; possible D gene TRBD2, 5 bases. Germline lookup yields CDR1 SGDLS and CDR2 YYNGEE. The CDR3 runs 16 residues. V shed 0 bases and J shed 1 base, with 13 bases lying between them.